The present TCR beta chain was sequenced within a study of cytomegalovirus exposure and HLA in healthy donors. For the study at large: An earlier analysis found some 100 million unique TCR beta sequences from 150 million to 200 million T cells.

The V end was cut by 1 base, the J end by 10 bases, with 12 bases between. From germline, CDR1 is SGHTS and CDR2 YDEGEE. This CDR3 spans 13 amino acids. PCR amplification relied on 60 Vbeta primers (plus 13 Jbeta primers). Using immunoSEQ multiplex PCR, the repertoire was profiled, and TCRdb retains in-frame clones only, with some absent. The repertoire includes some 120,000 clones, approximately 70% of them detected once, and over 8.5% sits in the top ten. Study conclusions and caveats: Immune exposure information comprised only CMV serostatus. In a later analysis, common viral pathogens appeared linked to several of the most significant clusters.

This clone was counted once. Antigen specificity is unknown. This clonotype was sampled from a woman in her 40s in good health and CMV-seropositive. V gene TRBV5-8 combines with J gene TRBJ2-1; D is unclear. The sequenced sample was PBMCs. CDR3 region: CASSLSYRGEQFF. DNA of the CDR3: TGTGCCAGCAGCTTGTCGTATCGAGGAGAGCAGTTCTTC.